The source of this T cell receptor (beta chain) is a study of blood T cell repertoires in COVID-19. Study summary: PBMCs, B-cell-depleted T cells, or T cells were the source of the cDNA or gDNA that made up the material.

In germline, CDR1 is MNHEY, CDR2 SVGAGI. CDR3 size: 13 residues. With 2 bases removed from V and 7 bases from J, the gap between germline ends came to 6 bases. Clones were read by immunoSEQ multiplex PCR, and TCRdb kept only the in-frame ones, dropping some. Here the sample spans 260,000 or so clones, around 82% being singletons. Sequencing used peripheral blood. The chain uses TRBV6-5 and TRBJ1-6; D not certain. The clonotype originates from a woman aged 70-85 years with acute or convalescent COVID-19. This CDR3 reads CASSYQVNSPLHF. CDR3 nucleotide sequence: TGTGCCAGCAGTTACCAGGTGAATTCACCCCTCCACTTT.